What follows are 2 T cell receptor beta chains derived from one specimen sequenced in a study of Tregs in tolerant kidney transplant recipients. Here immunoSEQ multiplex PCR was the method, and the copy in TCRdb shows in-frame clones only, minus some. The sample holds fewer than 70,000 clones, about 83% seen once. The sequenced material came from CD4+ T cells from blood. Source of these receptors: a human donor in good health.

The chain links TRBV2 to TRBJ2-3; 10 bases match TRBD2. Germline-derived CDR1 and CDR2 are SNHLY and FYNNEI. The CDR3 length is 15 residues. J lost 4 bases, V lost 9 bases, and 10 bases had no gene match. The CDR3 DNA is TGTGCCAGAAACCAGCGGGGGGGAACATCAGATACGCAGTATTTT. Amino acids: CARNQRGGTSDTQYF.

This clone was recorded only once. The chain joins TRBV27 to TRBJ2-7, with 7 bases that match TRBD1. The CDR3 runs 16 residues. The germline CDR1 and CDR2 sequences are MNHEY and SMNVEV (reference sequence). The ends lost 4 bases at V and 2 bases at J; junction bases unmatched: 11. CDR3 sequence reads: CASSSLDRETPYEQYF. For the CDR3, the DNA is TGTGCCAGCAGTTCGCTAGACAGGGAGACTCCCTACGAGCAGTACTTC.